This T cell receptor beta chain was identified during a study of Tregs in tolerant kidney transplant recipients (dated by TCRdb to the late 2010s). In terms of the full investigation: Related donors were used in the transplants with nonmyeloablative bone marrow transplantation, and mixed chimerism was transient in the human trials. The study used TCRbeta sequencing to identify donor-specific regulatory T cells before combined kidney and bone marrow transplantation, then tracked those cells after transplant.

Study-wide conclusions, independent of this receptor: The study was constrained by small patient numbers, and validation of the findings is required in larger populations and under other immunosuppression protocols. Donor-specific Treg expansion was found to exceed global Treg expansion in tolerant patients, suggesting antigen-driven rather than nonspecific expansion. PCR primers changed over time for some patients, so nucleotide-level comparison across those patients' samples was not possible. The most biologically relevant and donor-specific TCRbeta repertoire appeared to be identified by expanding Tregs with activated donor B cells. Although technical replication error seemed to be minimal, the question of biological reproducibility was not addressed directly.

For TCRbeta CDR3 sequencing, genomic DNA was extracted from sorted cells using the QIAGEN DNeasy Blood and Tissue Kit. Through immunoSEQ, high-throughput TCRbeta CDR3 sequencing was done commercially, including PCR amplification with internal controls and bias correction. On the authors' methods: A unique productive TCRbeta sequence was defined by the CDR3 nucleotide sequence when primers matched, and otherwise by the CDR3 amino acid sequence together with the Vbeta and Jbeta genes. Donor-reactive sequences were defined as at least 5-fold expanded in CFSE-low cells versus unstimulated cells, with frequency of at least 0.01% in CFSE-low cells. Repertoire divergence was quantified by Jensen-Shannon divergence using the top 100 TCRbeta sequences ranked by frequency. For any sample with multiple sequencing runs, sorting error was corrected in each run separately before the runs were pooled. Drawn from immuneACCESS, this table holds only the in-frame rearrangements with V and J called that TCRdb kept. Clones are partly lost; checked studies trace under half to an unresolved V gene and leave the rest unexplained. The D gene and trimming were derived from the DNA, and the V and J assignments and clone size from that table. This sample has about 15,000 clones in its table, and 53% of those were observed once. The ten largest clones take up roughly 3% of the sample.

What this sample's time point label stands for: blood sample drawn before combined kidney and bone marrow transplant. In bulk CFSE mixed lymphocyte reactions, CFSE-labeled recipient PBMCs were cocultured with irradiated donor PBMCs for more than 5 days, then stained for CD3/CD4/CD8 and FACS-sorted. Patients were several combined kidney and bone marrow transplant recipients from the ITN036ST trial, and only these trial subjects had samples available. Healthy control blood was processed to PBMCs by Ficoll density gradient and cryopreserved, and patient PBMCs were collected before and after transplant. Turning to this clone: This clone's antigen is unknown. Base quality data are lacking; no much larger clone is found one base away.

For CDR1 and CDR2, the germline V gene lists SGHTA and FQGNSA. The CDR3 starts with the cysteine, ends with the phenylalanine, and has 17 residues. The DNA shown is the 51-base CDR3, in frame from base 1. Trimming removed 1 base from V and 4 bases from J; the gene matches leave 5 bases unexplained. The clonotype was recovered from a human patient who received a combined kidney and bone marrow transplant. This chain is built from TRBV7-2 and TRBJ2-3; 13 bases in the middle match TRBD2. The sample here was CD4+ T cells from blood cultured with allogeneic cells, taken before the transplant. This receptor has the CDR3 CASSLGLAGGPADTQYF. The nucleotides are TGTGCCAGCAGCTTAGGACTAGCGGGGGGCCCCGCAGATACGCAGTATTTT.